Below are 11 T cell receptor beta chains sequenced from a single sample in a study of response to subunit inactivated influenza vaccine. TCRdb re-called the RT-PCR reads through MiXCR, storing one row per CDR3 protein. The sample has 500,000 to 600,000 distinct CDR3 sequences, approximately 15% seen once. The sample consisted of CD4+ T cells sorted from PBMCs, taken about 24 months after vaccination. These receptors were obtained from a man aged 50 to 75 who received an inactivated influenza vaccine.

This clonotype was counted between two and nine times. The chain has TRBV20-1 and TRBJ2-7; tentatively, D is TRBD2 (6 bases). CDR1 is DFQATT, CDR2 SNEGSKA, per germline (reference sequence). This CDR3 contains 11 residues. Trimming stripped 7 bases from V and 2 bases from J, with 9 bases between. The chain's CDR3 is CSVAEAYEQYF. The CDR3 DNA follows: TGCAGTGTAGCGGAGGCCTACGAGCAGTACTTC.

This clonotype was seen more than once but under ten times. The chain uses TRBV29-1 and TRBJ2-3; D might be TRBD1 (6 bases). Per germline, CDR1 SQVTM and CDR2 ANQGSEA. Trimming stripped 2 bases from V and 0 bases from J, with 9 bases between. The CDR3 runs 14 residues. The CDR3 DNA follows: TGCAGCGTTGAATCTAGGGGGAGCACAGATACGCAGTATTTT. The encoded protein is CSVESRGSTDTQYF.

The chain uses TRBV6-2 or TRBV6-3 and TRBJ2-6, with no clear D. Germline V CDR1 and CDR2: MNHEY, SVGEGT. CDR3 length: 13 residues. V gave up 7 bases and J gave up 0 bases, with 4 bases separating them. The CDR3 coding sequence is TGTGCCAGCACCTACTCTGGGGCCAACGTCCTGACTTTC. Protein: CASTYSGANVLTF.

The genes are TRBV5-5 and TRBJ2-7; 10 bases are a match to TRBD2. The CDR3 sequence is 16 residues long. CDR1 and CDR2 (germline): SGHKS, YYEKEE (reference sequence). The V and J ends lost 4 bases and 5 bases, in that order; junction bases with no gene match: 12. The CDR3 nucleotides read TGTGCCAGCAGCCCGGACCCGGGACTAGCGTTTAACGAGCAGTACTTC. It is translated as CASSPDPGLAFNEQYF.

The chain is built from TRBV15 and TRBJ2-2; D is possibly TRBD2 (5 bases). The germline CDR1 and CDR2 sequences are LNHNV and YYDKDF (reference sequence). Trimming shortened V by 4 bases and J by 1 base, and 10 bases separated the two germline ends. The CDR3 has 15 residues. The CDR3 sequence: CATSKYRENTGELFF. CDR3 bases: TGTGCCACCAGCAAATACCGGGAGAACACCGGGGAGCTGTTTTTT.

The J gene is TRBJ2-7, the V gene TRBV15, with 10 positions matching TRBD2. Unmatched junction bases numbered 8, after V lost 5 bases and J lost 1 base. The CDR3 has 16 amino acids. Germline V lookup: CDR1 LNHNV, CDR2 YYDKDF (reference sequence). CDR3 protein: CATSGRLAGRSYEQYF. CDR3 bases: TGTGCCACCAGCGGTCGACTAGCGGGCCGATCCTACGAGCAGTACTTC.

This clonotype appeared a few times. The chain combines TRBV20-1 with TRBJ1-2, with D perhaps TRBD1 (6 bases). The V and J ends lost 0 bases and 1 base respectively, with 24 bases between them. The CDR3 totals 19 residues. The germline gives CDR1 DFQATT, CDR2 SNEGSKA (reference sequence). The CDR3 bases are TGCAGTGCTAGAGACCTACGGACATCCGGGGGACACTATAACTATGGCTACACCTTC. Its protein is CSARDLRTSGGHYNYGYTF.

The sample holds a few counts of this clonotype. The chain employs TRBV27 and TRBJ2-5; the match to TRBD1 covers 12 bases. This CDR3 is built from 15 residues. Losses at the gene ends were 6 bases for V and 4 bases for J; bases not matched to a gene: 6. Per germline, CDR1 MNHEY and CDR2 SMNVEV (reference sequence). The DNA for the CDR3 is TGTGCCAGCAGCCGGGACAGGGGGCTTGGAGAGACCCAGTACTTC. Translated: CASSRDRGLGETQYF.

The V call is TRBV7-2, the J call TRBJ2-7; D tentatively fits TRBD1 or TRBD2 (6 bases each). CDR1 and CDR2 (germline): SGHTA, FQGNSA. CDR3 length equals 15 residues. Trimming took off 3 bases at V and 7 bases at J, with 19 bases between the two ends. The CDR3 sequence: CASSFRGGDTREQYF. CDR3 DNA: TGTGCCAGCAGCTTCCGTGGAGGGGACACTAGGGAGCAGTACTTC.

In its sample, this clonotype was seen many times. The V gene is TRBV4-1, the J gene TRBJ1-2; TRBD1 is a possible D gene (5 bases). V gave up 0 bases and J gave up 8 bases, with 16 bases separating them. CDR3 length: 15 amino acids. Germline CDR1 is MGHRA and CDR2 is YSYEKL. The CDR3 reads CASSQDSFGTGGYTF. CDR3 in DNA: TGCGCCAGCAGCCAAGATAGCTTCGGGACGGGAGGCTACACCTTC.

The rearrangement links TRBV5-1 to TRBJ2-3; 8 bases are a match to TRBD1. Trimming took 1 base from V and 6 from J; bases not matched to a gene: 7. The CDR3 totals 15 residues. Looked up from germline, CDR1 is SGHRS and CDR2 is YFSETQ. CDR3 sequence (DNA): TGCGCCAGCAGCTTGCTTGTCAGGGGGCCTGATACGCAGTATTTT. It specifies CASSLLVRGPDTQYF.